This record concerns one T cell receptor beta chain sequence. The data were taken from a study of blood T cell repertoires in COVID-19. Across the whole study: Italy, Spain and the United States were the sources of the convalescent and acute COVID-19 samples. In each case, the material was cDNA or gDNA derived from T cells, B-cell-depleted T cells, or PBMCs.

Original processing notes: Estimation of nucleated cell counts was performed using reference gene primer amplification. Produced via immunoSEQ multiplex PCR; TCRdb's table is partial and in-frame only. The V and J calls and clone size were taken over from that table, and D and trimming were inferred from the DNA. This sample has about 140,000 clones, with about 80% found just once. The source is a human donor in a cohort sampled during active COVID-19. The sequenced sample consisted of peripheral blood.

CDR3 sequence (DNA): TGCGCCAGCAGCCGGGGGACTGGGACCTACGAGCAGTACTTC. This codes for CASSRGTGTYEQYF. The genes are TRBV4-3 and TRBJ2-7; tentatively, D is TRBD2 (6 bases). Between the trimmed V and J ends, which lost 4 bases and 2 bases, there was a span of 12 bases. The CDR3 totals 14 residues. The V gene's germline CDR1 is LGHNA and CDR2 YSLEER.